This section outlines one TCR beta chain sequence together with its context. Per the germline V gene, CDR1 is SGHNT and CDR2 is YENEEA. V lost 5 bases and J lost 7; bases outside the gene matches: 3. This CDR3 has 13 residues. The sample originates from a study of blood T cell repertoires in COVID-19. Only in-frame clones appear in the TCRdb table, and some are missing; sequencing was by immunoSEQ multiplex PCR. The table lists fewer than 200,000 clones, 79% of them singletons. The gene calls are TRBV11-3 and TRBJ1-4; 8 bases map to TRBD1. The clonotype was recovered from an older woman in a cohort exposed to, infected with or recovered from COVID-19 (not recorded which). Source material: PBMCs or T cells enriched from blood (not recorded which). Here the CDR3 reads CASSQGQVEKLFF. The CDR3 coding sequence is TGTGCCAGCAGCCAGGGACAGGTTGAAAAACTGTTTTTT.